This T cell receptor (beta chain) was recorded in a study of TIL therapy for anti-PD-1-resistant metastatic lung cancer. Across the whole study: Patients had a median age of about 55 years (range roughly 38-75). By whole-exome sequencing, median non-synonymous tumor mutation burden was less than 1.8 mutations per megabase. Study-wide points: TIL clonotype persistence in blood showed no apparent association with response.

Time point in this sample: pre-treatment sample, taken before nivolumab and TIL therapy. Enrollment ran from October 2017 to early 2020. This was the immunoSEQ v3 assay. Sequencing was performed with immunoSEQ multiplex PCR; in TCRdb, only in-frame clones are kept and a portion is missing. Of 45,000 to 75,000 clones in the sample, 80% to 90% were seen once. For this clone: What it recognizes is unknown.

Germline V gene data show CDR1 as ENHRY and CDR2 as SYGVKD. There are 19 residues in the CDR3. The germline V and J ends were trimmed by 2 bases and 4 bases, with 24 bases remaining between them. The clonotype was recovered from a person between 25 and 80 years old with non-small cell lung cancer. The specimen comprised blood, sampled at baseline. The rearrangement joins TRBV10-3 to TRBJ1-3, with D tentatively TRBD1 (5 bases). CDR3 DNA: TGTGCCATCAGTGAGCCGTCTGGGGACCGTTCAGCAACGGGAAACACCATATATTTT. The encoded protein is CAISEPSGDRSATGNTIYF.